The rows below give T cell receptor beta chains drawn from one sample of a study of identical twins. MiXCR, run by TCRdb on the 5' RACE reads, gives a single entry per CDR3 protein. The sample lists around 680,000 distinct CDR3 sequences; around 8.6% were seen once. Separately, the same data were catalogued under a study of yellow fever vaccine responses in identical twins.

Sequencing used PBMCs. The receptors derive from a woman between 18 and 30 years old in good health. Both conserved end residues are part of each CDR3. Each record gives: V gene, J gene, CDR3 protein.

TRBV6-2/TRBV6-3	TRBJ2-5	CASSYKGFVGETQYF
TRBV19	TRBJ2-1	CASRRIAGVSYNEQFF
TRBV3-1	TRBJ1-1	CASSRLRGMSTEAFF
TRBV4-3	TRBJ2-1	CASSQATGNNEQFF
TRBV7-2	TRBJ2-7	CASSLATKVYEQYF
TRBV9	TRBJ2-1	CASSVAPNAYNEQFF
TRBV28	TRBJ2-7	CASSSTSGGRDEQYF
TRBV20-1	TRBJ1-3	CSATGGFSGNTIYF
TRBV3-1	TRBJ2-1	CASSVSGGPYNEQFF
TRBV6-4	TRBJ2-1	CASSDRENEQFF
TRBV2	TRBJ2-7	CASSEGRGSGYEQYF
TRBV10-3	TRBJ2-7	CAISITGTPEYEQYF
TRBV28	TRBJ1-5	CASSLDDQPQHF
TRBV6-5	TRBJ2-1	CASSYSRLAGGYEQFF
TRBV5-1	TRBJ1-5	CASTLGDAREPQHF
TRBV3-1	TRBJ2-2	CASSQGVTTGELFF
TRBV9	TRBJ2-3	CASSVEPLSGYSTDTQYF
TRBV6-6	TRBJ2-7	CASSYSGTEQYF
TRBV9	TRBJ1-1	CASNPQVQGPTEAFF
TRBV25-1	TRBJ2-1	CASTTLGGGSYNEQFF
TRBV6-1	TRBJ2-1	CASSGGTGSTDEQFF
TRBV30	TRBJ1-1	CAWSVQKGAFF
TRBV7-2	TRBJ2-7	CASSSRDRRYEQYF
TRBV25-1	TRBJ2-1	CASSEFLNNEQFF
TRBV5-1	TRBJ2-7	CASSTGQRWRIYEQYF
TRBV27	TRBJ2-3	CASSPVGSRLAGKIDTQYF
TRBV10-3	TRBJ2-2	CAFSFGEAGLAVVTGELFF
TRBV25-1	TRBJ2-7	CASRGYRSEQYF
TRBV9	TRBJ2-3	CASSVTSGRVTDTQYF
TRBV6-1	TRBJ1-1	CASSEARGVRTEAFF
TRBV7-2	TRBJ2-1	CASSLGEAIYNEQFF
TRBV12-3/TRBV12-4	TRBJ2-7	CASSPGQGLYEQYF
TRBV10-3	TRBJ2-2	CAISEPSGYTGELFF
TRBV7-2	TRBJ2-2	CASSVRDPSFTGELFF
TRBV29-1	TRBJ2-5	CSVREKTQYF
TRBV5-1	TRBJ2-3	CASRYIAGSEDTQYF
TRBV12-3/TRBV12-4	TRBJ2-1	CASSHRTSGRGDEQFF
TRBV12-3/TRBV12-4	TRBJ2-3	CASGDTFTDTQYF
TRBV5-1	TRBJ2-7	CASSLAQLASYEQYF
TRBV20-1	TRBJ2-4	CSANYPLTGAKNIQYF
TRBV5-1	TRBJ2-6	CASSLSGGKGSGANVLTF
TRBV18	TRBJ2-5	CASSPTGTGKETQYF
TRBV12-3/TRBV12-4	TRBJ2-3	CASSWGRATDTQYF
TRBV7-9	TRBJ2-5	CASSLSALIQKTQYF
TRBV12-3/TRBV12-4	TRBJ2-1	CASSFVGGVSYNEQFF
TRBV20-1	TRBJ2-3	CSASPLAGYTDTQYF
TRBV5-1	TRBJ2-2	CASSGGNTGELFF
TRBV29-1	TRBJ2-2	CKGTGELFF
TRBV5-6	TRBJ2-5	CASSLRNREETQYF
TRBV20-1	TRBJ2-1	CSARDPSALSGSYNEQFF
TRBV7-2	TRBJ2-3	CASGRNTDTQYF
TRBV9	TRBJ1-1	CASSVGSGNTEAFF
TRBV7-9	TRBJ2-2	CASIKADVDTGELFF